A single sample gave rise to the 18 T cell receptor beta chains below, sequenced in a study of shared clonotypes between healthy human individuals (dated by TCRdb to about 2020). Preparation of the library involved the immunoSEQ multiplex PCR assay. Held by TCRdb, this immuneACCESS table contains in-frame sequences only and omits some clones. Under half of the omission traces to an unresolved V gene where checked; the cause of the rest is unknown. The sample yields roughly 2.1 million clones; around 93% were counted once. The biggest ten clones account for 1.5% to 2% of the sample. For the CD8 naive samples, CD45RO-negative cells were positively selected for CCR7, yielding a CD45RA+CCR7+ population from which TemRA cells were excluded. Material for sequencing was naive CD8+ T cells from PBMCs. In light of the paper, this sample's cell subset or site label describes: CD45RA+CCR7+. These receptors all come from a man younger than 35 in good health. Some clones in this sample may be carry-over from other donors' samples.

Of note for this clone: Distinct nucleotide sequences in the sample also encode this CDR3. The genes are TRBV7-9 and TRBJ2-5, with 10 bases aligning to TRBD1. V shed 4 bases and J 2 bases; nucleotides not matched to a gene: 4. Germline values: CDR1 SEHNR, CDR2 FQNEAQ (reference sequence). This CDR3 has 15 residues. CDR3 DNA sequence: TGTGCCAGCAGCTCACCGGGACAGGGGCAAGAGACCCAGTACTTC. Protein product: CASSSPGQGQETQYF.

This rearrangement joins TRBV15 to TRBJ1-2; 7 bases map to TRBD1. With V trimmed by 5 bases and J by 0 bases, 12 bases remained unmatched. CDR3 size: 17 residues. Germline loops: CDR1 LNHNV, CDR2 YYDKDF (reference sequence). The CDR3 protein is CATSPDRLTMANYGYTF. CDR3 in DNA: TGTGCCACCAGCCCGGACAGGCTAACTATGGCTAACTATGGCTACACCTTC. Based on the CDR3 plus reference TRBV15 and TRBJ1-2, the full variable domain is DAMVIQNPRYQVTQFGKPVTLSCSQTLNHNVMYWYQQKSSQAPKLLFHYYDKDFNNEADTPDNFQSRRPNTSFCFLDIRSPGLGDTAMYLCATSPDRLTMANYGYTFGSGTRLTVV.

This clone was observed a few times. The CDR3, as DNA: TGCGCCAGCAGCCAAGATGACGGCTCCTACGAGCAGTACTTC. Protein product: CASSQDDGSYEQYF. The chain combines TRBV4-3 with TRBJ2-7; D is undetermined. Germline CDR1 LGHNA, CDR2 YSLEER. With 0 bases removed from V and 0 bases from J, the gap between germline ends came to 6 bases. The CDR3 totals 14 residues.

This chain connects TRBV30 to TRBJ1-1, with TRBD1 as a possible D gene (5 bases). Germline-derived CDR1 and CDR2 are GTSNPN and SVGIG (reference sequence). Deletions cut 2 bases from V and 5 bases from J, with 21 bases between. This CDR3 is 16 amino acids long. The CDR3 sequence is CAWSYRDPPLTTEAFF. Written as DNA, the CDR3 is TGTGCCTGGAGTTACCGGGACCCCCCTCTTACGACTGAAGCTTTCTTT.

The rearrangement uses TRBV9 and TRBJ2-4; D is undetermined. Germline CDR1 SGDLS, CDR2 YYNGEE. The CDR3 contains 14 residues. Deletions cut 0 bases from V and 5 bases from J, with 9 bases between. The CDR3 reads CASSVGGEENIQYF. As DNA, the CDR3 is TGTGCCAGCAGCGTAGGGGGTGAGGAAAACATTCAGTACTTC.

This chain links TRBV27 with TRBJ1-2; the match to TRBD1 covers 7 bases. CDR1 MNHEY and CDR2 SMNVEV come from the germline V gene (reference sequence). J gave up 8 bases and V 6 bases, and 6 bases lay outside the gene matches. This CDR3 has 12 amino acids. The CDR3 region has the DNA TGTGCCAGCAGGAACGGGACAGAGGGCTACACCTTC. It is translated as CASRNGTEGYTF.

The chain links TRBV5-1 to TRBJ2-7; TRBD1 matches 7 bases. Losses at the gene ends were 0 bases for V and 5 bases for J; bases not matched to a gene: 11. The germline V gene encodes CDR1 SGHRS and CDR2 YFSETQ. The CDR3 has 16 amino acids. For the CDR3, the DNA is TGCGCCAGCAGCTTGGTAACAGGGGTAGGGGATAACGAGCAGTACTTC. The encoded protein is CASSLVTGVGDNEQYF.

V usage is TRBV27 and J usage is TRBJ2-3; possibly TRBD1 for D (6 bases). Germline lookup yields CDR1 MNHEY and CDR2 SMNVEV (reference sequence). The CDR3 runs to 16 residues. Trimming left V 6 bases short and J 2 bases short, with 18 bases between. This chain's CDR3 is CASRHTGTPDTDTQYF. The CDR3 DNA reads as TGTGCCAGCAGACATACCGGGACACCCGACACAGATACGCAGTATTTT.

This clone was seen just once. The gene calls are TRBV4-1 and TRBJ2-7; perhaps TRBD1 as D (5 bases). Trimming cost V 3 bases and J 4 bases, with 19 bases left between them. CDR1 is MGHRA and CDR2 is YSYEKL in the germline V gene. This CDR3 has 16 amino acids. The CDR3 DNA is TGCGCCAGCAGCCAGACCCCCGCAGGGTTGGGTTACGAGCAGTACTTC. Residues: CASSQTPAGLGYEQYF.

This clone was counted a few times. V is TRBV29-1 and J is TRBJ1-1, with D tentatively TRBD1 (5 bases). Per the germline V gene, CDR1 is SQVTM and CDR2 is ANQGSEA. V lost 6 bases and J 0 bases, leaving 11 bases between the germline ends. The CDR3 is made up of 13 amino acids. The DNA for the CDR3 is TGCAGCGTACCCGGGACGTTGAACACTGAAGCTTTCTTT. This codes for CSVPGTLNTEAFF.

The chain has TRBV7-8 and TRBJ2-7; no firm D call. Germline V gene data show CDR1 as SGHVS and CDR2 as FQNEAQ. Trimming pared 1 base from V and 5 bases from J, leaving 9 bases between. This CDR3 has 13 residues. The CDR3 DNA reads TGTGCCAGCAGCTTAGAGTGGACCCACGAGCAGTACTTC. As protein: CASSLEWTHEQYF.

Concerning this clone: This sample also contains other DNA sequences that code for the same CDR3. The chain links TRBV12-5 to TRBJ2-1; TRBD1 agrees at 7 bases. This CDR3 region has 14 residues. With 3 bases clipped from V and 2 bases from J, the junction kept 1 base outside the gene matches. The V gene's germline CDR1 is LGHNT and CDR2 FRNRAP. CDR3 sequence reads: CASGFGTAYNEQFF. The CDR3 bases are TGTGCTAGTGGTTTCGGGACAGCCTACAATGAGCAGTTCTTC.

As regards this clone: The sample has other DNA sequences that encode this CDR3 too. V is TRBV28 and J is TRBJ2-7, with unresolved D. The CDR3 is 12 amino acids. Trimming stripped 6 bases from V and 0 bases from J, with 6 bases between. The V gene's germline CDR1 is MDHEN and CDR2 SYDVKM. The CDR3 DNA follows: TGTGCCAGCAGCACTGACTCCTACGAGCAGTACTTC. This encodes CASSTDSYEQYF. Full variable domain (outside the CDR3, taken from reference TRBV28 and TRBJ2-7): DVKVTQSSRYLVKRTGEKVFLECVQDMDHENMFWYRQDPGLGLRLIYFSYDVKMKEKGDIPEGYSVSREKKERFSLILESASTNQTSMYLCASSTDSYEQYFGPGTRLTVT.

In its sample, this clone was seen once. The chain links TRBV9 to TRBJ2-7; D is unresolved. V was trimmed by 0 bases and J by 0 bases, leaving 10 bases between them. The germline gives CDR1 SGDLS, CDR2 YYNGEE. CDR3 length: 15 amino acids. The CDR3 nucleotides read TGTGCCAGCAGCGTAGCCGGCCATGTCTCCTACGAGCAGTACTTC. As protein: CASSVAGHVSYEQYF.

The chain uses TRBV2 and TRBJ2-1, with D unresolved. The V gene's germline CDR1 is SNHLY and CDR2 FYNNEI. This CDR3 spans 12 amino acids. Trimming took 4 bases from V and 8 from J, leaving 9 bases between them. In nucleotides, the CDR3 is TGTGCCAGCAGTGGTGTCGGGCATGAGCAGTTCTTC. Translation gives CASSGVGHEQFF.

The V gene is TRBV7-3, the J gene TRBJ2-1, with 9 bases that match TRBD2. From germline, CDR1 is SGHTA and CDR2 FQGTGA. Losses at the gene ends were 2 bases for V and 2 bases for J; bases not matched to a gene: 7. The CDR3 extends over 17 amino acids. CDR3 region: CASSLLGLAGTYNEQFF. The CDR3 DNA reads TGTGCCAGCAGCTTACTCGGGCTAGCGGGAACCTACAATGAGCAGTTCTTC. The full variable domain, in which reference TRBV7-3 and TRBJ2-1 provide the parts outside the CDR3, is GAGVSQTPSNKVTEKGKYVELRCDPISGHTALYWYRQSLGQGPEFLIYFQGTGAADDSGLPNDRFFAVRPEGSVSTLKIQRTERGDSAVYLCASSLLGLAGTYNEQFFGPGTRLTVL.

This clone occurred once. The chain combines TRBV28 with TRBJ2-5; perhaps TRBD2 as D (6 bases). Germline V gene lookup returns CDR1 MDHEN and CDR2 SYDVKM. The CDR3 sequence is 13 residues long. V lost 5 bases and J lost 2, with 9 bases in between. CDR3 nucleotides: TGTGCCAGCAGTGCGGGACCTCAAGAGACCCAGTACTTC. This gives the protein CASSAGPQETQYF.

This clone appeared a single time. J is TRBJ1-1 and V is TRBV27; maybe TRBD1 (6 bases). Germline loops: CDR1 MNHEY, CDR2 SMNVEV (reference sequence). There are 11 residues in the CDR3. The V end was cut by 8 bases, the J end by 5 bases, with 9 bases between. CDR3: CASGTRTEAFF. The DNA for the CDR3 is TGTGCCAGCGGGACAAGGACTGAAGCTTTCTTT.